This T cell receptor (beta chain) was retrieved from a study of control samples from healthy donors and cancer patients. Using immunoSEQ multiplex PCR, the repertoire was profiled, and TCRdb retains in-frame clones only, with some absent. The sample holds 95,000 to 100,000 clones; roughly 90% are singletons and the top ten take roughly 7.7%. This clonotype was obtained from a man aged 25-45 years in good health. Sequenced material: blood.

The CDR3 protein is CATSDRQGVGELFF. As DNA, the CDR3 is TGTGCCACCAGTGATAGGCAGGGTGTCGGGGAGCTGTTTTTT. The chain has TRBV24-1 and TRBJ2-2; TRBD1 might be the D (5 bases). Trimming left V 3 bases short and J 7 bases short, with 11 bases between. The CDR3 runs to 14 residues. Germline V CDR1 and CDR2: KGHDR, SFDVKD.